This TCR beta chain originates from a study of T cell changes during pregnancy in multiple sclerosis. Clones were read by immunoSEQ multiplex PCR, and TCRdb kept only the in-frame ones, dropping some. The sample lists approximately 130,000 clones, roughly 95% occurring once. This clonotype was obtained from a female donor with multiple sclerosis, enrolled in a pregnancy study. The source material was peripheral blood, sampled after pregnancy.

The chain's CDR3 is CASSSDRANTEAFF. CDR3 nucleotides: TGTGCCAGCAGCTCGGACAGGGCTAACACTGAAGCTTTCTTT. The genes are TRBV5-4 and TRBJ1-1, with 8 bases identical to TRBD1. CDR3 size: 14 residues. With V trimmed by 3 bases and J by 2 bases, 3 bases remained unmatched. Germline loops: CDR1 SGHNT, CDR2 YYREEE (reference sequence).